These T cell receptor beta chains were read from a single sample in a study of cytomegalovirus exposure and HLA in healthy donors. The data were produced by immunoSEQ multiplex PCR, yet TCRdb's version contains in-frame clones alone and is incomplete. The repertoire holds roughly 160,000 clones, with 80% as singletons. The sequencing input was PBMCs. The receptors derive from a man aged 30 to 39 in good health and CMV-seronegative. CDR3s include the opening cysteine and the closing phenylalanine or tryptophan. Fields, in order: V gene, J gene, D gene, clone size, CDR3 DNA, CDR3 protein. A D gene is named only where the DNA matches it firmly. The size entry is marked missing in some rows and otherwise reads once, few, many or a size class.

v_gene: TRBV18
j_gene: TRBJ1-6
d_gene: .
abundance: few
CDR3nt: TGTGCCAGCTCACCACCGAACCATCGAGGTAATTCACCCCTCCACTTT
CDR3aa: CASSPPNHRGNSPLHF

v_gene: TRBV4-2
j_gene: TRBJ2-3
d_gene: TRBD2
abundance: once
CDR3nt: TGTGCCAGCAGCCAACCTTTAGCGGGACGGTGGGGCACAGATACGCAGTATTTT
CDR3aa: CASSQPLAGRWGTDTQYF

v_gene: TRBV4-3
j_gene: TRBJ1-4
d_gene: .
abundance: .
CDR3nt: TGCGCCAGCAGCCAAGATCAAGACAGGATGAGGGAAAAACTGTTTTTT
CDR3aa: CASSQDQDRMREKLFF

v_gene: TRBV4-1
j_gene: TRBJ2-5
d_gene: TRBD1
abundance: .
CDR3nt: TGCGCCAGCAGCCAGACAGGGGGAGAAGAGACCCAGTACTTC
CDR3aa: CASSQTGGEETQYF

v_gene: TRBV28
j_gene: TRBJ2-7
d_gene: .
abundance: .
CDR3nt: TGTGCCAGCAGTTACTCAACAGCCTACGAGCAGTACTTC
CDR3aa: CASSYSTAYEQYF

v_gene: TRBV11-2
j_gene: TRBJ2-5
d_gene: .
abundance: .
CDR3nt: TGTGCCAGCAGCTTAGTCCTCCACCAAGAGACCCAGTACTTC
CDR3aa: CASSLVLHQETQYF

v_gene: TRBV7-9
j_gene: TRBJ2-3
d_gene: .
abundance: .
CDR3nt: TGTGCCAGCAGCCCCGGGATTTCGTCATACACAGATACGCAGTATTTT
CDR3aa: CASSPGISSYTDTQYF

v_gene: TRBV5-1
j_gene: TRBJ1-4
d_gene: .
abundance: .
CDR3nt: TGCGCCAGCAGCTTCTCAGGGACTAATGAAAAACTGTTTTTT
CDR3aa: CASSFSGTNEKLFF

v_gene: TRBV19
j_gene: TRBJ2-7
d_gene: TRBD1
abundance: .
CDR3nt: TGTGCCAGTAGTACCAGGACGGGACAGGCCTACGAGCAGTACTTC
CDR3aa: CASSTRTGQAYEQYF

v_gene: TRBV18
j_gene: TRBJ1-5
d_gene: .
abundance: .
CDR3nt: TGTGCCAGCTCAACTACCAACGAGACAGAAGATCATAGCAATCAGCCCCAGCATTTT
CDR3aa: CASSTTNETEDHSNQPQHF

v_gene: TRBV29-1
j_gene: TRBJ2-7
d_gene: TRBD1
abundance: .
CDR3nt: TGCAGCGTTGGCGGGACAGGGGAGTACGAGCAGTACTTC
CDR3aa: CSVGGTGEYEQYF

v_gene: TRBV14
j_gene: TRBJ1-1
d_gene: .
abundance: .
CDR3nt: TGTGCCAGCAGCCTCCTGGAGTTCACTGAAGCTTTCTTT
CDR3aa: CASSLLEFTEAFF

v_gene: TRBV9
j_gene: TRBJ2-2
d_gene: TRBD1
abundance: .
CDR3nt: TGTGCCAGCGATACAGGGGGCCCGGCCGGGGAGCTGTTTTTT
CDR3aa: CASDTGGPAGELFF

v_gene: TRBV28
j_gene: TRBJ1-5
d_gene: .
abundance: .
CDR3nt: TGTGCCAGCAGTTCCCCGACAGTTAATCAGCCCCAGCATTTT
CDR3aa: CASSSPTVNQPQHF

v_gene: TRBV10-3
j_gene: TRBJ2-7
d_gene: TRBD1
abundance: .
CDR3nt: TGTGCCATCAGTGGGACAGGATTCTACGAGCAGTACTTC
CDR3aa: CAISGTGFYEQYF

v_gene: TRBV19
j_gene: TRBJ1-5
d_gene: TRBD1
abundance: .
CDR3nt: TGTGCCAGTAGGTTGGACAGGGCCGATCAGCCCCAGCATTTT
CDR3aa: CASRLDRADQPQHF

v_gene: TRBV7-7
j_gene: TRBJ2-1
d_gene: .
abundance: few
CDR3nt: TGTGCTAGCAGCTTAGGCAGGGCGTTCAACAATGAGCAGTTCTTC
CDR3aa: CASSLGRAFNNEQFF

v_gene: TRBV6-5
j_gene: TRBJ1-1
d_gene: .
abundance: .
CDR3nt: TGTGCCAGCAGTTACTCGGCGTGGGGGGAGAACACTGAAGCTTTCTTT
CDR3aa: CASSYSAWGENTEAFF

v_gene: TRBV11-2
j_gene: TRBJ2-7
d_gene: TRBD1
abundance: .
CDR3nt: TGTGCCAGCAGCTCGGACAGGGCTGGGAGCGAGCAGTACTTC
CDR3aa: CASSSDRAGSEQYF

v_gene: TRBV4-2
j_gene: TRBJ2-7
d_gene: TRBD2
abundance: .
CDR3nt: TGTGCCAGCAGCCAAGGTGGAGGGAGGGTCTCCTACGAGCAGTACTTC
CDR3aa: CASSQGGGRVSYEQYF

v_gene: TRBV28
j_gene: TRBJ2-7
d_gene: .
abundance: few
CDR3nt: TGTGCCAGCAGTCAAGTAGGGGGAAGCCACTCCTACGAGCAGTACTTC
CDR3aa: CASSQVGGSHSYEQYF

v_gene: TRBV6-5
j_gene: TRBJ2-7
d_gene: .
abundance: few
CDR3nt: TGTGCCAGCAGTCGAAGCGGGCGTTCCTACGAGCAGTACTTC
CDR3aa: CASSRSGRSYEQYF

v_gene: TRBV14
j_gene: TRBJ2-7
d_gene: TRBD1
abundance: .
CDR3nt: TGTGCCAGCAGCCCAGGACAGGTACCGTACTTC
CDR3aa: CASSPGQVPYF

v_gene: TRBV4-3
j_gene: TRBJ2-3
d_gene: TRBD2
abundance: .
CDR3nt: TGCGCCAGCAGCCAAGTATTCGGGGGGGCGATCCGCACAGATACGCAGTATTTT
CDR3aa: CASSQVFGGAIRTDTQYF

v_gene: TRBV11-3
j_gene: TRBJ2-6
d_gene: .
abundance: .
CDR3nt: TGTGCCAGCAGCTTTGCGGGGACCGGGGCCAACGTCCTGACTTTC
CDR3aa: CASSFAGTGANVLTF

v_gene: TRBV7-9
j_gene: TRBJ1-5
d_gene: .
abundance: .
CDR3nt: TGTGCCAGCAGCTTAGACCGGCAGCCCCAGCATTTT
CDR3aa: CASSLDRQPQHF

v_gene: TRBV7-3
j_gene: TRBJ2-1
d_gene: TRBD1
abundance: .
CDR3nt: TGTGCCAGCAGCTCTCAGGGACAGGGGTTCAATGAGCAGTTCTTC
CDR3aa: CASSSQGQGFNEQFF

v_gene: TRBV7-9
j_gene: TRBJ1-5
d_gene: .
abundance: .
CDR3nt: TGTGCCAGCAGCAGAGCGGGTCAGCCCCAGCATTTT
CDR3aa: CASSRAGQPQHF

v_gene: TRBV27
j_gene: TRBJ2-6
d_gene: .
abundance: .
CDR3nt: TGTGCCAGCCGGAGGGCCCTCAACTCTGGGGCCAACGTCCTGACTTTC
CDR3aa: CASRRALNSGANVLTF

v_gene: TRBV15
j_gene: TRBJ2-7
d_gene: TRBD1
abundance: .
CDR3nt: TGTGCCACCAGCAGGGGGATTCGGGACAGCCACTACGAGCAGTACTTC
CDR3aa: CATSRGIRDSHYEQYF

v_gene: TRBV18
j_gene: TRBJ2-3
d_gene: TRBD2
abundance: .
CDR3nt: TGTGCCAGCTCACCCCCGGGACTAGCGGGAGCAGATACGCAGTATTTT
CDR3aa: CASSPPGLAGADTQYF

v_gene: TRBV10-1
j_gene: TRBJ1-2
d_gene: .
abundance: .
CDR3nt: TGCGCCAGCAGTGTACACACTAACTATGGCTACACCTTC
CDR3aa: CASSVHTNYGYTF

v_gene: TRBV9
j_gene: TRBJ2-5
d_gene: .
abundance: .
CDR3nt: TGTGCCAGCAGCGTAGCGGCAGGGGTATTAGAGACCCAGTACTTC
CDR3aa: CASSVAAGVLETQYF

v_gene: TRBV30
j_gene: TRBJ2-7
d_gene: TRBD1
abundance: .
CDR3nt: TGTGCCTGGAGTCTTTGGACAGGGGGATCCTACGAGCAGTACTTC
CDR3aa: CAWSLWTGGSYEQYF

v_gene: TRBV7-9
j_gene: TRBJ2-7
d_gene: TRBD2
abundance: .
CDR3nt: TGTGCCAGCAGCCCGGTGTTAGCGGGAGAAGTCCGGGCCTCCTACGAGCAGTACTTC
CDR3aa: CASSPVLAGEVRASYEQYF

v_gene: TRBV18
j_gene: TRBJ1-4
d_gene: .
abundance: .
CDR3nt: TGTGCCAGCTCACCGGGTGGGAGGAATGAAAAACTGTTTTTT
CDR3aa: CASSPGGRNEKLFF

v_gene: TRBV29-1
j_gene: TRBJ1-4
d_gene: TRBD1
abundance: .
CDR3nt: TGCAGCGTGAACAGGGGGCTAGTTGAAAAACTGTTTTTT
CDR3aa: CSVNRGLVEKLFF

v_gene: TRBV5-1
j_gene: TRBJ2-1
d_gene: TRBD1
abundance: .
CDR3nt: TGCGCCAGCAGTTCCACCCACTCCGGACAGGGGTTATCCCTTAATGAGCAGTTCTTC
CDR3aa: CASSSTHSGQGLSLNEQFF

v_gene: TRBV19
j_gene: TRBJ2-7
d_gene: .
abundance: .
CDR3nt: TGTGCCAGTAGTATCCGGGTGGCACCTTCCTACGAGCAGTACTTC
CDR3aa: CASSIRVAPSYEQYF

v_gene: TRBV28
j_gene: TRBJ2-7
d_gene: .
abundance: .
CDR3nt: TGTGCCAGCAGTTTCGCAGGAAACTACGAGCAGTACTTC
CDR3aa: CASSFAGNYEQYF

v_gene: TRBV9
j_gene: TRBJ2-1
d_gene: TRBD2
abundance: few
CDR3nt: TGTGCCAGAGAGGGGCGGGAGGGTTACAATGAGCAGTTCTTC
CDR3aa: CAREGREGYNEQFF

v_gene: TRBV30
j_gene: TRBJ1-5
d_gene: TRBD1
abundance: .
CDR3nt: TGTGCCTGGAGGGGCCCGGGACAGGGGAATCAGCCCCAGCATTTT
CDR3aa: CAWRGPGQGNQPQHF

v_gene: TRBV27
j_gene: TRBJ2-1
d_gene: .
abundance: .
CDR3nt: TGCGCCAGCAGTTTGTCCGGGGGATCCTACAATGAGCAGTTCTTC
CDR3aa: CASSLSGGSYNEQFF

v_gene: TRBV9
j_gene: TRBJ2-7
d_gene: .
abundance: .
CDR3nt: TGTGCCAGCAGCGTAGGGTTGGGCATCTCCTACGAGCAGTACTTC
CDR3aa: CASSVGLGISYEQYF

v_gene: TRBV5-1
j_gene: TRBJ1-3
d_gene: TRBD1
abundance: once
CDR3nt: TGCGCCAGCAGCTCTACAGGGGTCGCTGGAAACACCATATATTTT
CDR3aa: CASSSTGVAGNTIYF

v_gene: TRBV6-1
j_gene: TRBJ2-1
d_gene: TRBD1
abundance: .
CDR3nt: TGTGCCAGCAGTGAAGTGGGGACAGGGAATAATGAGCAGTTCTTC
CDR3aa: CASSEVGTGNNEQFF

v_gene: TRBV6-6
j_gene: TRBJ2-2
d_gene: .
abundance: .
CDR3nt: TGTGCCAGCTGGGTGAGCGGAACCGGGGAGCTGTTTTTT
CDR3aa: CASWVSGTGELFF

v_gene: TRBV7-3
j_gene: TRBJ2-7
d_gene: TRBD1
abundance: .
CDR3nt: TGTGCCAGCAGCCCAGGACAGGCCTACGGGCAGTACTTC
CDR3aa: CASSPGQAYGQYF

v_gene: TRBV6-5
j_gene: TRBJ2-7
d_gene: .
abundance: .
CDR3nt: TGTGCCAGCAGACCCCAGGTGACCTCCTACGAGCAGTACTTC
CDR3aa: CASRPQVTSYEQYF

v_gene: TRBV30
j_gene: TRBJ1-5
d_gene: .
abundance: once
CDR3nt: TGTGCCTGGAGTGGAGGGGGAAAGATTCAAGACCAGCCCCAGCATTTT
CDR3aa: CAWSGGGKIQDQPQHF

v_gene: TRBV5-4
j_gene: TRBJ2-2
d_gene: TRBD2
abundance: .
CDR3nt: TGTGCCAGCAGCCCGGGACTAGCGGGGCAGAACACCGGGGAGCTGTTTTTT
CDR3aa: CASSPGLAGQNTGELFF

v_gene: TRBV10-3
j_gene: TRBJ2-2
d_gene: .
abundance: .
CDR3nt: TGTGCCATCAGTGGTATCCGGGATTCGAACACCGGGGAGCTGTTTTTT
CDR3aa: CAISGIRDSNTGELFF